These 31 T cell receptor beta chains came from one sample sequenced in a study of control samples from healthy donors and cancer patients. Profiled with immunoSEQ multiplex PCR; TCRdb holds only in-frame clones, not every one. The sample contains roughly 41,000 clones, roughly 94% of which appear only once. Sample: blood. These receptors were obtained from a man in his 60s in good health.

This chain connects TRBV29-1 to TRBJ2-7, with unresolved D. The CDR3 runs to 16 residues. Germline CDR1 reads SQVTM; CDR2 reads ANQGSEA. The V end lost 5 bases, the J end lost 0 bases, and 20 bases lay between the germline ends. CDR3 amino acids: CSVRDGGELSSYEQYF. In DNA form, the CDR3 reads TGCAGCGTTCGAGACGGTGGGGAACTCAGCTCCTACGAGCAGTACTTC.

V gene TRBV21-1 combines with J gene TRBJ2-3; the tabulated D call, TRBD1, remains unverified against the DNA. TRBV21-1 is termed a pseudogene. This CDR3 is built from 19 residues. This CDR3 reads CASSKAGTGDVRSTDTQYF. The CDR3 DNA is TGTGCCAGCAGCAAAGCGGGGACAGGGGATGTTCGGAGCACAGATACGCAGTATTTT.

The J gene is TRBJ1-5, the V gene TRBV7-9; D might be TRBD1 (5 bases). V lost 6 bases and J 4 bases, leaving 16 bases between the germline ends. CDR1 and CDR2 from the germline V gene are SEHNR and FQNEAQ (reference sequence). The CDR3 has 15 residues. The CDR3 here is CASSLSQGLNQPQHF. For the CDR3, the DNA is TGTGCCAGCAGTCTTTCCCAGGGTCTGAATCAGCCCCAGCATTTT.

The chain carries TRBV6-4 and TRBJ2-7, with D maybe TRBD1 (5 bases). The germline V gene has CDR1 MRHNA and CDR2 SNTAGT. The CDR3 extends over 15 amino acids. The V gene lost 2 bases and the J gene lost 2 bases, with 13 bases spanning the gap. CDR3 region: CASSDAHRCTYEQYF. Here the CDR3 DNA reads TGTGCCAGCAGTGACGCACACAGGTGCACCTACGAGCAGTACTTC.

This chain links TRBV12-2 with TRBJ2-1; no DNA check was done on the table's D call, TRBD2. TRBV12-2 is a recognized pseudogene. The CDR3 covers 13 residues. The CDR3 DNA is TGTGCAAGTCGCCCACGGACTATAAATGAGCAGTTCTTC. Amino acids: CASRPRTINEQFF.

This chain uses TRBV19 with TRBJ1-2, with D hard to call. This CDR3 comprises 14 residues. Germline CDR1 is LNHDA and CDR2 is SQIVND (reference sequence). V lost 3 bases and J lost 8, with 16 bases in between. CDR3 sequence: CASSMGLGSLGYTF. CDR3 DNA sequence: TGTGCCAGTAGTATGGGTCTGGGAAGTCTAGGCTACACCTTC.

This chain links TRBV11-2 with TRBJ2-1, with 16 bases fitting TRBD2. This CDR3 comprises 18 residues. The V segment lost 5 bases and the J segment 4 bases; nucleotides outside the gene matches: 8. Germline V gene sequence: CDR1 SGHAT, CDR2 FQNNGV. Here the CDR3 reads CASSPGTSGRAIYNEQFF. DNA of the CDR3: TGTGCCAGCAGCCCCGGGACTAGCGGGAGGGCCATTTACAATGAGCAGTTCTTC.

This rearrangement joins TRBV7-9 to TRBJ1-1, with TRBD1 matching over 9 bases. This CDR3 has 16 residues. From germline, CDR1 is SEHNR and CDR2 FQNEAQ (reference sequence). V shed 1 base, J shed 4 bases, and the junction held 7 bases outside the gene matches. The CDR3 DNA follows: TGTGCCAGCAGCTTAGATGAACCGGGACAGGGCACTGAAGCTTTCTTT. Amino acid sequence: CASSLDEPGQGTEAFF.

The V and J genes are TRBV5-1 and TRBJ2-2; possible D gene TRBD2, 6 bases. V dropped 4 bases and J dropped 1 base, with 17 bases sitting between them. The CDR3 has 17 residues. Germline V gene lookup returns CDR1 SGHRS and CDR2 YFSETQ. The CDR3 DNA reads TGCGCCAGCAGCCAACAAACGGGACTCTTGAACACCGGGGAGCTGTTTTTT. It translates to CASSQQTGLLNTGELFF. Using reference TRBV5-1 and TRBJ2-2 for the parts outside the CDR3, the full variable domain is KAGVTQTPRYLIKTRGQQVTLSCSPISGHRSVSWYQQTPGQGLQFLFEYFSETQRNKGNFPGRFSGRQFSNSRSEMNVSTLELGDSALYLCASSQQTGLLNTGELFFGEGSRLTVL.

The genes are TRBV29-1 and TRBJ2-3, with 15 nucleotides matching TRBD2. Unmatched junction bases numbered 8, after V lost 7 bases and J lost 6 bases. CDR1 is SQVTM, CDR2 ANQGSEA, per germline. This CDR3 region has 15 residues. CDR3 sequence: CSARTSGRAEDTQYF. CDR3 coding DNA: TGCAGCGCCCGGACTAGCGGGAGGGCCGAGGATACGCAGTATTTT.

CDR3: CASSPFDTEAFF. The CDR3 bases are TGTGCCAGCTCTCCATTCGACACTGAAGCTTTCTTT. The chain couples TRBV18 to TRBJ1-1; D not resolved. This CDR3 region has 12 residues. The germline V and J ends were trimmed by 6 bases and 3 bases, with 8 bases remaining between them. Germline V CDR1 and CDR2: KGHSH, LQKENI.

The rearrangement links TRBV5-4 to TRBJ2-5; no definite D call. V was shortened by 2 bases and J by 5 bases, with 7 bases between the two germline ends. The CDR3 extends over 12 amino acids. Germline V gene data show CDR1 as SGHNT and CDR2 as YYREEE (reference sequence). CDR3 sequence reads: CASSLNGETQYF. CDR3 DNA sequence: TGTGCCAGCAGCTTAAATGGGGAGACCCAGTACTTC.

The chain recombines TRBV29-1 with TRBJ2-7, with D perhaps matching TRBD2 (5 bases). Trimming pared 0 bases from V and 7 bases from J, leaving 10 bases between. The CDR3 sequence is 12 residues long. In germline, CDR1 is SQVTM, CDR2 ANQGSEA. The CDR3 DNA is TGCAGCGTTGAAGATCTTAGGAGGGAGCAGTACTTC. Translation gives CSVEDLRREQYF.

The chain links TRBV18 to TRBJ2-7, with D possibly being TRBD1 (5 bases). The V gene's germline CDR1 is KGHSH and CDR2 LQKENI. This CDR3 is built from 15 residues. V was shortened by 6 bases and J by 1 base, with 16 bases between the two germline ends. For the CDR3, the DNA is TGTGCCAGCTCCCCGGACACCGTAAGGTCCTACGAGCAGTACTTC. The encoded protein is CASSPDTVRSYEQYF.

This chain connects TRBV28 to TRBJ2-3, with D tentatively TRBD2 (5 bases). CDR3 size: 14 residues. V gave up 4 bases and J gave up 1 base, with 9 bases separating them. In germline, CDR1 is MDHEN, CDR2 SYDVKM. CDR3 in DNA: TGTGCCAGCAGTTCCCGGACTGGCACAGATACGCAGTATTTT. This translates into CASSSRTGTDTQYF.

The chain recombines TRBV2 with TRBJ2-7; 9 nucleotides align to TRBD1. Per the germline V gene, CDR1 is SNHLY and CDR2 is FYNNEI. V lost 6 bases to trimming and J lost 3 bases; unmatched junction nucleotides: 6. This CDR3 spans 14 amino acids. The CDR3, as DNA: TGTGCCAGCAGCGTCGACAGGGGGGGCTACGAGCAGTACTTC. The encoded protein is CASSVDRGGYEQYF.

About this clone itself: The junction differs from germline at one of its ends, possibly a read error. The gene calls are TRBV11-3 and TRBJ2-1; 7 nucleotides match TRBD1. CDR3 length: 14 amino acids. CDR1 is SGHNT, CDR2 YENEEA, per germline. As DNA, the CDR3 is TGTGCCAGCAGCCTAGACAGGGTTCGCAATGAGCAGTTCTTC. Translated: CASSLDRVRNEQFF.

In DNA form, the CDR3 reads TGCGCCAGCAGCCGTAGGTCCGGACTAGCGGGAGTAGCGAACACCGGGGAGCTGTTTTTT. It is translated as CASSRRSGLAGVANTGELFF. The genes are TRBV5-1 and TRBJ2-2, with 13 bases matching TRBD2. This CDR3 has 20 residues. Trimming took 4 bases from V and 0 from J; bases not matched to a gene: 12. Germline assignment: CDR1 SGHRS and CDR2 YFSETQ.

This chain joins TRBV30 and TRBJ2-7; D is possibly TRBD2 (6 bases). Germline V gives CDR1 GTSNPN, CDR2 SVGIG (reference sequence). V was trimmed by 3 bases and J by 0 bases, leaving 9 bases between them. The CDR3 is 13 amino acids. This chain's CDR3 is CAWSSGLSYEQYF. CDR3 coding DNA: TGTGCCTGGAGCTCGGGACTCTCCTACGAGCAGTACTTC.

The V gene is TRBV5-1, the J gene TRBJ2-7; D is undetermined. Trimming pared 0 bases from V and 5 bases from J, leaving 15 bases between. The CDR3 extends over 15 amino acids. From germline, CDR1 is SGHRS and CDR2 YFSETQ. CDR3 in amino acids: CASSLGGRLRNEQYF. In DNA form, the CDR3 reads TGCGCCAGCAGCTTGGGAGGACGTCTTAGGAACGAGCAGTACTTC.

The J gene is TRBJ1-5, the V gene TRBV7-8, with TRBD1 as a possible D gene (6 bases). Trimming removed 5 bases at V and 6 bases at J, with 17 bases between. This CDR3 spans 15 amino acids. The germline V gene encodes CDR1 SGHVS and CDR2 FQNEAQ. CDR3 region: CASSPGVGGTQPQHF. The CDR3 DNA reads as TGTGCCAGCAGCCCAGGGGTCGGGGGGACTCAGCCCCAGCATTTT.

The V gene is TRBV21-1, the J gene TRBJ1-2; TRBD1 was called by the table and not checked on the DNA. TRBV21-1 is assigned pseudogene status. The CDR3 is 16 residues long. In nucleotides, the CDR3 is TGTGCCAACGGCTTGCCGGGGACACCGTCTTACTATGGCTACACCTTC. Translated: CANGLPGTPSYYGYTF.

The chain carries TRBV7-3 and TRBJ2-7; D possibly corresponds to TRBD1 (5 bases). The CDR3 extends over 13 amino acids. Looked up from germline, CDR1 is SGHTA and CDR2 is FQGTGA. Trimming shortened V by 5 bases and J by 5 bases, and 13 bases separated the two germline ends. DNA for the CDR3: TGTGCCAGCAGCCCGAGCCCAGGGAACGAGCAGTACTTC. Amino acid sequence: CASSPSPGNEQYF.

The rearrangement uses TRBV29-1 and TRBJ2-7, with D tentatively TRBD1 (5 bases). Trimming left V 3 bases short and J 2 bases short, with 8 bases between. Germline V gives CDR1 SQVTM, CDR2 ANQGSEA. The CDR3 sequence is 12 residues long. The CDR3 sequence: CSVEIGAYEQYF. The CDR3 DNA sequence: TGCAGCGTTGAGATAGGGGCCTACGAGCAGTACTTC.

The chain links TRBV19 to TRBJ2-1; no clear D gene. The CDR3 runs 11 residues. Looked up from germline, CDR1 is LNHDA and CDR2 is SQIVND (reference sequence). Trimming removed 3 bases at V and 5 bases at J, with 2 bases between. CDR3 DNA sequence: TGTGCCAGTAGTATGCACAATGAGCAGTTCTTC. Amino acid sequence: CASSMHNEQFF.

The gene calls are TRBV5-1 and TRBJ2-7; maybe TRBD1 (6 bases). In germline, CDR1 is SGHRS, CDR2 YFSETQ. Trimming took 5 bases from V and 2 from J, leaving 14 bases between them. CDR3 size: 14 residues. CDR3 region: CASSSGHVTYEQYF. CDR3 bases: TGCGCCAGCAGTTCGGGACACGTAACCTACGAGCAGTACTTC.

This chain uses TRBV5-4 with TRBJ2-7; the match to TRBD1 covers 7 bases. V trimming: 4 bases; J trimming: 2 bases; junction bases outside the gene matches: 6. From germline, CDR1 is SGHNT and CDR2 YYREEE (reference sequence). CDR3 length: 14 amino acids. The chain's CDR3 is CASSRETGAYEQYF. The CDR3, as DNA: TGTGCCAGCAGCCGAGAAACAGGGGCCTACGAGCAGTACTTC.

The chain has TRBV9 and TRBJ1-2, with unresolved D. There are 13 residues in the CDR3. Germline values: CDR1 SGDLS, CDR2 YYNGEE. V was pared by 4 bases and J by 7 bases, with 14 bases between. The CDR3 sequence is CASSSPTSGGYTF. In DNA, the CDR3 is TGTGCCAGCAGCTCCCCCACCTCTGGTGGCTACACCTTC.

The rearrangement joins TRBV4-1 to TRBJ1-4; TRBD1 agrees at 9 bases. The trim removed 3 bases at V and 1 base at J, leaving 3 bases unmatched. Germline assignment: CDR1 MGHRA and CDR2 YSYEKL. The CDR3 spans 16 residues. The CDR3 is CASSQGQGLTNEKLFF. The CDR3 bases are TGCGCCAGCAGCCAGGGACAGGGATTAACTAATGAAAAACTGTTTTTT.

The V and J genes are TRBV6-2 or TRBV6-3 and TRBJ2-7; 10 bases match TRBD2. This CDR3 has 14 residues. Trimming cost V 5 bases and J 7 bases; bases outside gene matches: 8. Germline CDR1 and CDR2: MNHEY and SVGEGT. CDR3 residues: CASSLAGVRLEQYF. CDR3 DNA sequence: TGTGCCAGCAGTCTAGCGGGAGTTCGATTGGAGCAGTACTTC.

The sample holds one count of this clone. Written as DNA, the CDR3 is TGTGCCAGTAGTCCCACCGGGACAGGGGGCGACGAGCAGTACTTC. Translating it yields CASSPTGTGGDEQYF. The V gene is TRBV19, the J gene TRBJ2-7; TRBD1 aligns across 12 bases. Germline V gives CDR1 LNHDA, CDR2 SQIVND (reference sequence). This CDR3 spans 15 amino acids. Trimming cost V 5 bases and J 5 bases; bases outside gene matches: 7.